Detailed here is one TCR beta chain. Its antigen is as yet unknown. This sample was included in a study of breast tumors, draining lymph nodes, adjacent tissues. Overall study findings and caveats: Tumors had less TCR diversity than lymph nodes, more than nontumor tissue.

The lymph nodes were axillary draining lymph nodes from breast cancer patients. One entry per CDR3 protein results from TCRdb running MiXCR on the multiplex PCR reads. The sample holds approximately 180,000 distinct CDR3 sequences, more than 25% seen once. CDR1 and CDR2 (germline): SGHRS, YFSETQ. The V end lost 5 bases, the J end lost 7 bases, and 16 bases lay between the germline ends. This CDR3 region has 14 residues. Sequenced sample: axillary lymph node tissue. The chain uses TRBV5-1 and TRBJ2-1, with a tentative D call TRBD2 (7 bases). The receptor comes from a female donor with breast cancer. Some clones in this sample may be carry-over from other donors' samples. The CDR3 here is CASRGGGPGNEQFF. In DNA form, the CDR3 reads TGCGCCAGCAGAGGGGGAGGGCCTGGAAATGAGCAGTTCTTC.